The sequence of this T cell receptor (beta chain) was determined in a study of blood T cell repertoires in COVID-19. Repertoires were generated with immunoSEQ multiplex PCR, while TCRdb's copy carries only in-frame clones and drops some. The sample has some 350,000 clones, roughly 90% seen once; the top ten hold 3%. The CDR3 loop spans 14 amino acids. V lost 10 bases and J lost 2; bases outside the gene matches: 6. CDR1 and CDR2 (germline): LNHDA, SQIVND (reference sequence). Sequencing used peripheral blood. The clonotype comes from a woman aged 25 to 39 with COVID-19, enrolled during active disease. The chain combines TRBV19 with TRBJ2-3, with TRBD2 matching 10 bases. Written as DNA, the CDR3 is TGTGCCACCTACAGCGGGGGGGTCACAGATACGCAGTATTTT. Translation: CATYSGGVTDTQYF.